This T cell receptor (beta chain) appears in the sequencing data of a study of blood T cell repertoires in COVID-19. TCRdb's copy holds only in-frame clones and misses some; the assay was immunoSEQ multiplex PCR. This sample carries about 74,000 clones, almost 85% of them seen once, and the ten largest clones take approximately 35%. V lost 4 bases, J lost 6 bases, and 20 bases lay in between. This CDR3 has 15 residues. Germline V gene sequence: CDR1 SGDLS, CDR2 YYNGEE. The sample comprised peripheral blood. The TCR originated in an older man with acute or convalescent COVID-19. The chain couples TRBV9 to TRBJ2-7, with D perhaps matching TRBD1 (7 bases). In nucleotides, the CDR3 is TGTGCCAGCAGCCCATGGGCAGGGGGGTCGCTCGAGCAGTACTTC. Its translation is CASSPWAGGSLEQYF. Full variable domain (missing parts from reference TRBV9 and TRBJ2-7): DSGVTQTPKHLITATGQRVTLRCSPRSGDLSVYWYQQSLDQGLQFLIQYYNGEERAKGNILERFSAQQFPDLHSELNLSSLELGDSALYFCASSPWAGGSLEQYFGPGTRLTVT.